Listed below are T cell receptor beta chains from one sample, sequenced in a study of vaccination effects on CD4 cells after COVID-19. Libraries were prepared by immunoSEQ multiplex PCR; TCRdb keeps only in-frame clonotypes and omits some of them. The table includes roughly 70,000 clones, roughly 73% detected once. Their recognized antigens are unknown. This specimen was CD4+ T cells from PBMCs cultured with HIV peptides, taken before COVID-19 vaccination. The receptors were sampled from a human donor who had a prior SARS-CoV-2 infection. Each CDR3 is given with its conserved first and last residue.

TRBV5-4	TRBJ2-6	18	CASSLGVAGRSGANVLTF
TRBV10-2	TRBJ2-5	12	CASSARLATQYF
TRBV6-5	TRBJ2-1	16	CASSYDDRGTYNEQFF
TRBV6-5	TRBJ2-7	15	CASSFGVLTIYEQYF
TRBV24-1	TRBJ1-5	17	CATSDGMNQGRNQPQHF
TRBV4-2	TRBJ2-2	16	CASSQIVEGYTGELFF
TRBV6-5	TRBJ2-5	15	CASSQQGRGQETQYF
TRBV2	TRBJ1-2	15	CASVTDRGKGSGYTF
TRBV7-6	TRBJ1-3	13	CASSLGQENTIYF
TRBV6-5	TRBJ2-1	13	CASLGTLANEQFF
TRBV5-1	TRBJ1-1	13	CASSLEGVTEAFF
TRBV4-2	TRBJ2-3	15	CASTTTGGASDTQYF
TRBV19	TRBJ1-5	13	CASRLTGGQPQHF
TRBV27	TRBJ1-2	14	CASSLTWANYGYTF
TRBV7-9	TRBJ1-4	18	CASSLGDMSLGTNEKLFF
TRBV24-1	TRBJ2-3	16	CATSDPLAGRTDTQYF
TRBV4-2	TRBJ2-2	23	CASSPHGPRLAGEGGANTGELFF
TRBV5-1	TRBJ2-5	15	CASSRGTGHSETQYF
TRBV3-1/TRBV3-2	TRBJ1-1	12	CASSQGGGEAFF
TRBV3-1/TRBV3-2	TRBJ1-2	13	CASSPSWDYGYTF
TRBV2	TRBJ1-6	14	CASSEQGPISPLHF
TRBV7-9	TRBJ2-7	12	CASSPHNYEQYF
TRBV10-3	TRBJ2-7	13	CAISGTYQGEQYF
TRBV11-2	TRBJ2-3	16	CASSPEDGVSTDTQYF
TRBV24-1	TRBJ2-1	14	CATSDPGPFREQFF
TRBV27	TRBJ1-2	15	CASSFGQGFDGGYTF
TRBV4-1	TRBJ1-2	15	CASSHTVQASMGYTF
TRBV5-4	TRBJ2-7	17	CASSLTTGGMAISEQYF